Reported below is one T cell receptor beta chain. Its antigen is not known. The sample originates from a study of shared clonotypes between healthy human individuals. This was a deep-level run. The data were produced by immunoSEQ multiplex PCR, yet TCRdb's version contains in-frame clones alone and is incomplete. Of over 1.5 million clones in the sample, 95% to 99% were seen once. V lost 4 bases to trimming and J lost 0 bases, with 7 bases between them. There are 14 residues in the CDR3. Germline CDR1 is LNHDA and CDR2 is SQIVND (reference sequence). Study results and caveats: Exclusively blood specimens were collected; tissue repertoires likely differ. Several donors shared approximately 5% of their naive CD4 clonotypes.

The donors, healthy adults who were HIV-negative, had experienced no recent acute infections or vaccinations. The TCR was taken from a man aged 30 to 39 in good health. The sequencing sample was made of naive CD4+ T cells sorted from blood. Subset in this sample: CD45RA+ positively selected. This sequence joins TRBV19 and TRBJ2-1, with D uncertain. The CDR3 region has the DNA TGTGCCAGTAGTAGTCTCTTCTCCTACAATGAGCAGTTCTTC. Protein sequence: CASSSLFSYNEQFF. Using reference TRBV19 and TRBJ2-1 for the parts outside the CDR3, the full variable domain is DGGITQSPKYLFRKEGQNVTLSCEQNLNHDAMYWYRQDPGQGLRLIYYSQIVNDFQKGDIAEGYSVSREKKESFPLTVTSAQKNPTAFYLCASSSLFSYNEQFFGPGTRLTVL.